These T cell receptor beta chains were read from a single sample in a study of blood T cell repertoires in COVID-19. The method was immunoSEQ multiplex PCR; TCRdb's version includes in-frame clones alone and lacks a portion of them. This sample carries 150,000 or so clones, over 70% of them seen once, and the ten largest clones take 44%. Sequencing input: peripheral blood. These receptors were taken from a human donor in a cohort sampled during active COVID-19. CDR3s include the opening cysteine and the closing phenylalanine or tryptophan. A D gene is named only where the DNA matches it firmly. The listing skips clone size in some rows; elsewhere it reads once, few, many or a size class.

v_gene	j_gene	abundance	d_gene	CDR3nt	CDR3aa
TRBV3-1/TRBV3-2	TRBJ1-2	NA	NA	TGTGCCAGCAGCGCCCAAGGGGTTACCTATGGCTACACCTTC	CASSAQGVTYGYTF
TRBV18	TRBJ2-5	NA	TRBD2	TGTGCCAGCTCACCTGGAAGCGGGGGGCGCCAAGAGACCCAGTACTTC	CASSPGSGGRQETQYF
TRBV7-2	TRBJ2-7	NA	TRBD2	TGTGCCAGCAGCTTAGGTGGCGGGGGGGCCTACGAGCAGTACTTC	CASSLGGGGAYEQYF
TRBV13	TRBJ2-1	NA	TRBD1	TGTGCCAGCACCACTGCCCGGACAGGGGGTTACAATGAGCAGTTCTTC	CASTTARTGGYNEQFF
TRBV28	TRBJ1-5	NA	NA	TGTGCCAGCAGTTTATTTCTCTCAGGGAGGGTCAATCAGCCCCAGCATTTT	CASSLFLSGRVNQPQHF
TRBV29-1	TRBJ2-2	NA	NA	TGCAGCGTTGAGGGGCAGGGCGCGAACACCGGGGAGCTGTTTTTT	CSVEGQGANTGELFF
TRBV27	TRBJ1-2	NA	TRBD1	TGTGCCAGCAGGGGGACAGGGCGGGGCTATGGCTACACCTTC	CASRGTGRGYGYTF
TRBV7-8	TRBJ1-4	NA	TRBD1	TGTGCCAGCAGCGTTAAACAGGGGGCAAAACTGTTTTTT	CASSVKQGAKLFF
TRBV11-3	TRBJ2-3	large	NA	TGTGCCAGCAGCTTAGAAGGGGAAGATACGCAGTATTTT	CASSLEGEDTQYF
TRBV7-8	TRBJ2-3	NA	NA	TGTGCCAGCAGCGAGAGGGGGGATACGCAGTATTTT	CASSERGDTQYF
TRBV12-5	TRBJ2-1	NA	NA	TGTGCTAGTGCCCTGGGAGCGCACAATGAGCAGTTCTTC	CASALGAHNEQFF
TRBV12-3/TRBV12-4	TRBJ1-1	NA	NA	TGTGCCAGCAGGCCCGGCACTGAAGCTTTCTTT	CASRPGTEAFF
TRBV6-2/TRBV6-3	TRBJ2-7	few	TRBD1	TGTGCCAGCAGTCAATATGACAGGGAGATCGCGGGGCAGTACTTC	CASSQYDREIAGQYF
TRBV7-8	TRBJ2-7	NA	TRBD2	TGTGCCAGCAGCGTTCTAGCGGGTGATTATTACGAGCAGTACTTC	CASSVLAGDYYEQYF
TRBV25-1	TRBJ1-1	NA	TRBD1	TGTGCCAGCAGTAGGACAGGGGGGAACACTGAAGCTTTCTTT	CASSRTGGNTEAFF
TRBV10-3	TRBJ1-3	NA	NA	TGTGCCATCAGTCCAACAGTCTCTGGAAACACCATATATTTT	CAISPTVSGNTIYF
TRBV7-9	TRBJ2-2	NA	NA	TGTGCCAGCAGCTCCCGCCGGTCCGCGAACACCGGGGAGCTGTTTTTT	CASSSRRSANTGELFF
TRBV27	TRBJ1-1	NA	NA	TGTGCCAGCAGTTTAGTAGGTCGGAGGAACACTGAAGCTTTCTTT	CASSLVGRRNTEAFF
TRBV29-1	TRBJ1-1	NA	NA	TGCAGCCACAGACGGATGCGTGAAGCTTTCTTT	CSHRRMREAFF
TRBV9	TRBJ1-2	NA	NA	TGTGCCAGCAGCGTAGATGGGGGCGCCTATGGCTACACCTTC	CASSVDGGAYGYTF
TRBV30	TRBJ2-1	NA	TRBD2	TGTGCCTGGATGAGGGGGGCTAGCGGGAGAAAAAGGCATGAGCAGTTCTTC	CAWMRGASGRKRHEQFF
TRBV28	TRBJ2-7	few	TRBD1	TGTGCCAGCGGGTCCTCTGCGACAGGGGACGAGCAGTACTTC	CASGSSATGDEQYF
TRBV6-2/TRBV6-3	TRBJ1-1	NA	NA	TGTGCCAGCAGTAGGAAAGGAGGCACTGAAGCTTTCTTT	CASSRKGGTEAFF
TRBV5-6	TRBJ1-1	once	TRBD1	TGTGCCAGCAGCTTGGCCGGTCAGGGGGGCATGAACACTGAAGCTTTCTTT	CASSLAGQGGMNTEAFF
TRBV24-1	TRBJ2-3	once	NA	TGTGCCACCAGCAGGGGGGCGGGGGATACGCAGTATTTT	CATSRGAGDTQYF
TRBV5-4	TRBJ1-6	few	NA	TGTGCCAGCAGCTTGTCACAGAGCCCTAATTCACCCCTCCACTTT	CASSLSQSPNSPLHF
TRBV12-3/TRBV12-4	TRBJ2-1	few	NA	TGTGCCAGCAGCGAGGACTACAATGAGCAGTTCTTC	CASSEDYNEQFF
TRBV9	TRBJ2-5	NA	NA	TGTGCCAGCAGCGAGACCGGGGTCCATTCGTACCAAGAGGCCCAGTACTTC	CASSETGVHSYQEAQYF
TRBV12-3/TRBV12-4	TRBJ2-3	NA	TRBD2	TGTGCCACCCGGGGGGGCGGGCCAGATACGCAGTATTTT	CATRGGGPDTQYF
TRBV9	TRBJ2-1	NA	TRBD1	TGTGCCAGCAGCGTAGGGGACAGCCCTCCCAATGAGCAGTTCTTC	CASSVGDSPPNEQFF
TRBV5-6	TRBJ1-4	NA	TRBD1	TGTGCCAGCAGCATACGGACAGGGGGCAATGAAAAACTGTTTTTT	CASSIRTGGNEKLFF
TRBV7-2	TRBJ1-5	NA	NA	TGTGCCAGCAGCTTAGAGGCAGTCCGGAGAGGACAGCCCCAGCATTTT	CASSLEAVRRGQPQHF
TRBV7-9	TRBJ2-1	NA	TRBD2	TGTGCCAGCAGCACCGCCACTAGCGGGGTCTACAATGAGCAGTTCTTC	CASSTATSGVYNEQFF
TRBV3-1/TRBV3-2	TRBJ2-1	NA	NA	TGTGCCAGCAGCCAAGGCAGCGGAAGCTCCTACAATGAGCAGTTCTTC	CASSQGSGSSYNEQFF
TRBV5-4	TRBJ2-1	NA	NA	TGTGCCAGCAGCTTACAGGGTTTAGGGTACAATGAGCAGTTCTTC	CASSLQGLGYNEQFF
TRBV5-4	TRBJ2-3	NA	TRBD1	TGTGCCAGCAGCTTGCGCGGGACAGGGGGCCCAGATACGCAGTATTTT	CASSLRGTGGPDTQYF
TRBV2	TRBJ1-3	NA	NA	TGTGCCAGCAGTGAACCTGTCCTCGAGCCTGGAAACACCATATATTTT	CASSEPVLEPGNTIYF
TRBV29-1	TRBJ1-2	NA	TRBD1	TGCAGCGTTAGGACAGGGGAATCTCCTAGCTATGGCTACACCTTC	CSVRTGESPSYGYTF
TRBV2	TRBJ2-4	once	TRBD2	TGTGCCAGCAGTGCGTCTAGCGGGGGAAAAAACATTCAGTACTTC	CASSASSGGKNIQYF
TRBV5-1	TRBJ2-2	NA	TRBD1	TGCGCCAGCAGCGCTTTACAGGGGGCGGTCGGGGAGCTGTTTTTT	CASSALQGAVGELFF
TRBV6-1	TRBJ1-4	NA	TRBD1	TGTGCCAGCAGTGAAAGGGGGGGACAGGGAAATGAAAAACTGTTTTTT	CASSERGGQGNEKLFF
TRBV7-8	TRBJ2-2	NA	NA	TGTGCCAGCAGCTCGCAGGGTTTGGCGACCGGGGAGCTGTTTTTT	CASSSQGLATGELFF
TRBV4-2	TRBJ2-5	NA	TRBD2	TGTGCCAGCAGCCAGGGAGGGGCTGAAGAGACCCAGTACTTC	CASSQGGAEETQYF
TRBV7-8	TRBJ2-5	NA	NA	TGTGCCAGCAGCTTGGCAGGCCGAAGAGAGACCCAGTACTTC	CASSLAGRRETQYF
TRBV11-3	TRBJ2-3	NA	NA	TGTGCCAGCAGCTTAAGCGAACGCACAGATACGCAGTATTTT	CASSLSERTDTQYF
TRBV5-1	TRBJ2-7	NA	NA	TGCGCCAGCAGCTTGGCGGGGGACGCCTACGAGCAGTACTTC	CASSLAGDAYEQYF
TRBV27	TRBJ1-2	once	NA	TGTGCCAGCAGCCCCTTCCCTAACTATGGCTACACCTTC	CASSPFPNYGYTF
TRBV10-3	TRBJ1-1	NA	TRBD1	TGTGCCATCAACCAGGACAGGTCGGGAACTGAAGCTTTCTTT	CAINQDRSGTEAFF
TRBV11-2	TRBJ2-1	NA	NA	TGTGCCAGCAGCCTTCAACTAAATGAGCAGTTCTTC	CASSLQLNEQFF
TRBV19	TRBJ1-2	NA	NA	TGTGCCTCGGACTCTTCAGAGTATGGCTACACCTTC	CASDSSEYGYTF
TRBV19	TRBJ1-5	NA	NA	TGTGCCAGTAGTGCCGGGGGGAATCAGCCCCAGCATTTT	CASSAGGNQPQHF
TRBV6-5	TRBJ2-5	NA	NA	TGTGCCAGCAGTTACGGGACTCCGGAGGGCCAAGAGACCCAGTACTTC	CASSYGTPEGQETQYF
TRBV3-1/TRBV3-2	TRBJ1-4	NA	NA	TGTGCCAGCAGCCAAGAAGGAGAGGAAAAACTGTTTTTT	CASSQEGEEKLFF